These 9 T cell receptor beta chains were sequenced from one sample in a study of blood T cell repertoires in COVID-19. The method was immunoSEQ multiplex PCR; TCRdb's version includes in-frame clones alone and lacks a portion of them. The table lists fewer than 200,000 clones, roughly 86% of them singletons. The specimen sequenced was peripheral blood. These receptors were taken from a man aged 40-50 years with active or convalescent COVID-19.

The chain links TRBV29-1 to TRBJ1-1, with D hard to call. With 3 bases removed from V and 1 base from J, the gap between germline ends came to 3 bases. CDR1 and CDR2 from the germline V gene are SQVTM and ANQGSEA. The CDR3 spans 11 residues. CDR3 sequence reads: CSVDGNTEAFF. CDR3 nucleotide sequence: TGCAGCGTTGACGGGAACACTGAAGCTTTCTTT.

V and J are TRBV7-2 and TRBJ2-2; 8 nucleotides match TRBD1. The CDR3 runs 16 residues. Germline values: CDR1 SGHTA, CDR2 FQGNSA. V lost 6 bases, J lost 0 bases, and 6 bases stayed unmatched. CDR3: CASRQGGIANTGELFF. In nucleotides, the CDR3 is TGTGCCAGCAGACAGGGGGGTATAGCGAACACCGGGGAGCTGTTTTTT.

This chain joins TRBV7-9 and TRBJ1-5; 8 bases map to TRBD1. Trimming removed 5 bases from V and 7 bases from J; junction bases left unmatched: 7. CDR1 is SEHNR and CDR2 is FQNEAQ in the germline V gene (reference sequence). There are 14 residues in the CDR3. The chain's CDR3 is CASSAGQGGQPQHF. DNA of the CDR3: TGTGCCAGCAGCGCCGGACAGGGCGGGCAGCCCCAGCATTTT. The variable domain in full, with the rest retrieved from reference TRBV7-9 and TRBJ1-5, is DTGVSQNPRHKITKRGQNVTFRCDPISEHNRLYWYRQTLGQGPEFLTYFQNEAQLEKSRLLSDRFSAERPKGSFSTLEIQRTEQGDSAMYLCASSAGQGGQPQHFGDGTRLSIL.

The chain uses TRBV5-5 and TRBJ1-2; 7 bases match TRBD1. The junction had 7 bases not matched to a gene; V was cut back by 0 bases and J by 5 bases. The CDR3 has 15 amino acids. Germline CDR1 and CDR2: SGHKS and YYEKEE (reference sequence). As DNA, the CDR3 is TGTGCCAGCAGCTTGGTTCACAGGGGCGGGTATGGCTACACCTTC. As protein: CASSLVHRGGYGYTF.

This clone was detected a few times. The chain is built from TRBV6-2 or TRBV6-3 and TRBJ2-5; D might be TRBD2 (7 bases). V was shortened by 5 bases and J by 2 bases, with 15 bases between the two germline ends. Germline values: CDR1 MNHEY, CDR2 SVGEGT. The CDR3 loop spans 15 amino acids. The CDR3 reads CASSRGGAGQETQYF. CDR3 nucleotide sequence: TGTGCCAGCAGTCGAGGGGGGGCCGGGCAAGAGACCCAGTACTTC.

The gene calls are TRBV6-2 or TRBV6-3 and TRBJ2-1; 7 bases fit TRBD2. V lost 1 base and J lost 11; bases outside the gene matches: 2. The germline CDR1 and CDR2 sequences are MNHEY and SVGEGT. CDR3 length equals 12 residues. The CDR3 region is CASSYLGGKQFF. In DNA, the CDR3 is TGTGCCAGCAGTTACTTGGGGGGGAAGCAGTTCTTC.

V and J are TRBV2 and TRBJ2-5; 10 nucleotides agree with TRBD2. After removal of 6 bases from V and 3 bases from J, the junction contained 4 bases not matched to a gene. This CDR3 contains 14 residues. Germline assignment: CDR1 SNHLY and CDR2 FYNNEI. This CDR3 is CASRELAGKETQYF. Written as DNA, the CDR3 is TGTGCCAGCAGGGAACTAGCGGGGAAAGAGACCCAGTACTTC.

The chain links TRBV5-5 to TRBJ2-5, with D hard to call. Trimming stripped 6 bases from V and 2 bases from J, with 14 bases between. The length of the CDR3 is 14 residues. The germline V gene has CDR1 SGHKS and CDR2 YYEKEE (reference sequence). The CDR3 sequence is CASNQSPLQETQYF. For the CDR3, the DNA is TGTGCCAGCAACCAATCCCCCCTACAAGAGACCCAGTACTTC.

V is TRBV7-8 and J is TRBJ1-4, with a possible D match to TRBD1 (5 bases). V dropped 7 bases and J dropped 0 bases, with 12 bases sitting between them. In germline, CDR1 is SGHVS, CDR2 FQNEAQ. The CDR3 length is 15 residues. In nucleotides, the CDR3 is TGTGCCAGCACTAACGGGGGTGCAACTAATGAAAAACTGTTTTTT. It is translated as CASTNGGATNEKLFF.